The 15 T cell receptor beta chains below all came from one sample that was sequenced in a study of blood T cell repertoires in COVID-19. Measured with immunoSEQ multiplex PCR; TCRdb has only the in-frame clones, and not every one. The data hold around 230,000 clones, with 83% observed a single time. Sequenced sample: peripheral blood. Receptors were obtained from a woman between 50 and 59 years old with acute or convalescent COVID-19.

The chain has TRBV5-1 and TRBJ1-2; D is unclear. The CDR3 extends over 14 amino acids. The V gene's germline CDR1 is SGHRS and CDR2 YFSETQ. V lost 3 bases and J lost 3, with 12 bases in between. In DNA form, the CDR3 reads TGCGCCAGCAGCTCAACATCCGACTACTATGGCTACACCTTC. It encodes CASSSTSDYYGYTF.

The chain employs TRBV23-1 and TRBJ2-7, with 8 bases matching TRBD1. TRBV23-1 falls under the ORF class, with uncertain function. With V trimmed by 1 base and J by 6 bases, 2 bases remained unmatched. This CDR3 spans 13 amino acids. The CDR3 sequence: CASSQYRGCEQYF. CDR3 DNA: TGCGCCAGCAGTCAATACAGGGGGTGCGAGCAGTACTTC.

The chain uses TRBV6-2 or TRBV6-3 and TRBJ2-5, with 13 bases fitting TRBD2. The V gene's germline CDR1 is MNHEY and CDR2 SVGEGT. The CDR3 sequence is 19 residues long. V trimming: 4 bases; J trimming: 0 bases; junction bases outside the gene matches: 11. The CDR3 DNA reads TGTGCCAGCAGTTTCCAGTCCGGGACTAGCGGGAATAACCAAGAGACCCAGTACTTC. This translates into CASSFQSGTSGNNQETQYF.

Here the CDR3 DNA reads TGTGCCAGTAGTCTAAGGGGGGGGTCCGGTGAAGCTTTCTTT. This gives the protein CASSLRGGSGEAFF. The rearrangement joins TRBV19 to TRBJ1-1; weak D call: TRBD1 (6 bases). The V gene's germline CDR1 is LNHDA and CDR2 SQIVND (reference sequence). Trimming stripped 5 bases from V and 7 bases from J, with 17 bases between. This CDR3 is 14 amino acids long.

This sequence joins TRBV10-1 and TRBJ2-7, with TRBD1 matching over 9 bases. Per the germline V gene, CDR1 is WNHNN and CDR2 is SYGVQD (reference sequence). The CDR3 extends over 14 amino acids. J was trimmed by 5 bases and V by 6 bases; bases with no gene match: 8. The DNA for the CDR3 is TGCGCCAGCAGAACAACAGGGGGCGTTCACGAGCAGTACTTC. Translating it yields CASRTTGGVHEQYF.

This chain joins TRBV15 and TRBJ2-3; 8 bases align to TRBD1. Trimming at V came to 5 bases and at J to 6 bases, leaving 7 bases not matched to a gene. This CDR3 is built from 14 residues. Germline CDR1 is LNHNV and CDR2 is YYDKDF (reference sequence). The CDR3 DNA is TGTGCCACCAGCCAGGGACAGGCCCCGGATACGCAGTATTTT. Protein: CATSQGQAPDTQYF.

A single count supports this clone. The V gene is TRBV2, the J gene TRBJ2-5; D might be TRBD1 (6 bases). Germline values: CDR1 SNHLY, CDR2 FYNNEI. The CDR3 contains 14 residues. Trimming pared 3 bases from V and 5 bases from J, leaving 13 bases between. The CDR3 nucleotides read TGTGCCAGCAGTGACATCAGGGGATGGGAGACCCAGTACTTC. Translating it yields CASSDIRGWETQYF.

This sequence joins TRBV5-1 and TRBJ2-3; D may be TRBD2 (5 bases). CDR3 length equals 14 residues. CDR1 is SGHRS and CDR2 is YFSETQ in the germline V gene. V was cut by 4 bases and J by 2 bases, with 11 bases left in between. CDR3 sequence: CASSRADLTDTQYF. For the CDR3, the DNA is TGCGCCAGCAGCCGAGCGGACCTCACAGATACGCAGTATTTT.

The chain carries TRBV3-1 (or the pseudogene TRBV3-2) and TRBJ2-1; 12 bases fit TRBD2. Germline V CDR1 and CDR2: LGHDT, YNNKEL (reference sequence). CDR3 size: 18 residues. With V trimmed by 2 bases and J by 4 bases, 9 bases remained unmatched. The CDR3 region has the DNA TGTGCCAGCAGCCAATTCGCGACTAGCGGGAGTTCATACAATGAGCAGTTCTTC. Encoded protein: CASSQFATSGSSYNEQFF.

In this sample, this clone turned up a few times. The J gene is TRBJ2-2, the V gene TRBV29-1; 9 bases are a match to TRBD1. The length of the CDR3 is 15 residues. V lost 6 bases to trimming and J lost 4 bases; unmatched junction nucleotides: 9. Germline lookup yields CDR1 SQVTM and CDR2 ANQGSEA. This CDR3 reads CSVPPGTGSTGELFF. DNA for the CDR3: TGCAGCGTACCACCGGGGACAGGGAGCACCGGGGAGCTGTTTTTT.

The gene calls are TRBV28 and TRBJ2-7, with 12 bases that match TRBD2. This CDR3 is built from 15 residues. J gave up 3 bases and V 6 bases, and 6 bases lay outside the gene matches. Germline CDR1 reads MDHEN; CDR2 reads SYDVKM. The CDR3 region is CASSSRLAGDYEQYF. DNA for the CDR3: TGTGCCAGCAGCAGCCGACTAGCGGGGGACTACGAGCAGTACTTC.

This clone was detected a few times. The genes are TRBV5-1 and TRBJ2-3; 13 bases are a match to TRBD2. The CDR3 runs to 17 residues. V lost 1 base and J lost 3; bases outside the gene matches: 5. The germline gives CDR1 SGHRS, CDR2 YFSETQ. CDR3 protein: CASSLTRLAGGTDTQYF. CDR3 DNA sequence: TGCGCCAGCAGCTTGACCAGACTAGCGGGAGGAACAGATACGCAGTATTTT.

This clone was seen just once. The rearrangement uses TRBV20-1 and TRBJ1-4; D is uncertain. Germline V gene sequence: CDR1 DFQATT, CDR2 SNEGSKA (reference sequence). The V end lost 6 bases, the J end lost 6 bases, and 5 bases lay between the germline ends. CDR3 length equals 10 residues. CDR3 sequence reads: CSAAHEKLFF. CDR3 DNA: TGCAGTGCGGCCCATGAAAAACTGTTTTTT.

DNA for the CDR3: TGTGCCACCAGTGACCAAACAGTTACTAGCTGGGAGACCCAGTACTTC. Its translation is CATSDQTVTSWETQYF. The genes are TRBV24-1 and TRBJ2-5; weak D call: TRBD2 (6 bases). With 4 bases removed from V and 5 bases from J, the gap between germline ends came to 19 bases. The CDR3 totals 16 residues. Germline lookup yields CDR1 KGHDR and CDR2 SFDVKD.

V is TRBV15 and J is TRBJ2-2; 9 nucleotides match TRBD2. The germline CDR1 and CDR2 sequences are LNHNV and YYDKDF (reference sequence). J gave up 6 bases and V 1 base, and 6 bases lay outside the gene matches. The CDR3 runs 16 residues. CDR3 sequence (DNA): TGTGCCACCAGCAGAGTTAGTAGCGGGAGAGCCGGGGAGCTGTTTTTT. Its protein product is CATSRVSSGRAGELFF.